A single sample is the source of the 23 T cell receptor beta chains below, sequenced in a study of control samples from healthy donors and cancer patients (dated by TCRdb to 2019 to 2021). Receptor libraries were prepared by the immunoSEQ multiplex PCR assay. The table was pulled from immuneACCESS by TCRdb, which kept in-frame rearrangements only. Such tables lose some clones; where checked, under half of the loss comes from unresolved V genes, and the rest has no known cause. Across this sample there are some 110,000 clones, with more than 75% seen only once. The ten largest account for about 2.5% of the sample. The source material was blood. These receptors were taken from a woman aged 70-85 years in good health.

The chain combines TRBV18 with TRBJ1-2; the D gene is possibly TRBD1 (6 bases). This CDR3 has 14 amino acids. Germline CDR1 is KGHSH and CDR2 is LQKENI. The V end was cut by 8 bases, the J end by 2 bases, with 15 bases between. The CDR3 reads CASTSDRTNYGYTF. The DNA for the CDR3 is TGTGCCAGCACCTCCGACAGGACGAACTATGGCTACACCTTC.

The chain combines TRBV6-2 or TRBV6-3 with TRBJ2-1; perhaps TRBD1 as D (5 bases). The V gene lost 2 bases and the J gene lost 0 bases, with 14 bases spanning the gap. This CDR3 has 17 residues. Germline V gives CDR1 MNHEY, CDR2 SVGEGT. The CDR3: CASSYRLTVSSYNEQFF. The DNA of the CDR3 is TGTGCCAGCAGTTACCGATTGACAGTTAGCTCCTACAATGAGCAGTTCTTC.

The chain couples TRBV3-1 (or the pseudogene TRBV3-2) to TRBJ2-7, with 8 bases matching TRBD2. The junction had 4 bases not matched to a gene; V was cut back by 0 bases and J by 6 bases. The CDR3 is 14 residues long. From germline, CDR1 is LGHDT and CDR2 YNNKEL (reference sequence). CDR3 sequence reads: CASSQDGGAIEQYF. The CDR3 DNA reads TGTGCCAGCAGCCAAGACGGGGGGGCGATCGAGCAGTACTTC.

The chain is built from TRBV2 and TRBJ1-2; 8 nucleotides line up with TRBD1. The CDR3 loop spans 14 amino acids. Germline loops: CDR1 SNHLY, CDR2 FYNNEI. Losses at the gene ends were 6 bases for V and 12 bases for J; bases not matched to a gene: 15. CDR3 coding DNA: TGTGCCAGCAGACGCGACAGGGGCAGACTCAGGGACACCTTC. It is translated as CASRRDRGRLRDTF.

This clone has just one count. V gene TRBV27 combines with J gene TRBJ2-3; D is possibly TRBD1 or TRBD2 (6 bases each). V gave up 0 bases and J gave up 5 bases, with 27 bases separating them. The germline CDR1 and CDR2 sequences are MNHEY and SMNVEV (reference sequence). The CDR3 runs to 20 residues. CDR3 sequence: CASSLSRGTVGAGRGDTQYF. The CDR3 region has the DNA TGTGCCAGCAGTTTATCGAGGGGGACTGTGGGGGCCGGTAGGGGAGATACGCAGTATTTT.

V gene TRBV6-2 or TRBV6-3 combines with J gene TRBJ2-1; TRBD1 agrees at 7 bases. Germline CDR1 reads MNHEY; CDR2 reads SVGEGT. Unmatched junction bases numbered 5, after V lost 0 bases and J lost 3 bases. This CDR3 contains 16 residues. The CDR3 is CASSYSTGQFYNEQFF. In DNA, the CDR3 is TGTGCCAGCAGTTACTCCACGGGACAGTTCTACAATGAGCAGTTCTTC.

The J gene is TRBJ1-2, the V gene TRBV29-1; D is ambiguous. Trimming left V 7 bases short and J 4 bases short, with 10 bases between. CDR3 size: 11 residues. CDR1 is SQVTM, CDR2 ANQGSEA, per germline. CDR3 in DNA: TGCAGCGCTTCTCGGGGCTATGGCTACACCTTC. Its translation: CSASRGYGYTF.

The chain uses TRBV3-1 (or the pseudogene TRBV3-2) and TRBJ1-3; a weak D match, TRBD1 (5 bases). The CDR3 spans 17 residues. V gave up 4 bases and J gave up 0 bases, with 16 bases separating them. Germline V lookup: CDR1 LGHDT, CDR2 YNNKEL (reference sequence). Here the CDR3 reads CASSLTIQVYSGNTIYF. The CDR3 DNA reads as TGTGCCAGCAGCCTAACGATACAGGTCTACTCTGGAAACACCATATATTTT.

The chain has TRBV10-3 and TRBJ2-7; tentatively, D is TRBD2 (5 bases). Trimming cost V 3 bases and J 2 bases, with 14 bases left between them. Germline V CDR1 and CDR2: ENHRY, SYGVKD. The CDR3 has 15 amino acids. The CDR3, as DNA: TGTGCCATCAGTGATCCAGGACTGGGAGCCTACGAGCAGTACTTC. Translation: CAISDPGLGAYEQYF.

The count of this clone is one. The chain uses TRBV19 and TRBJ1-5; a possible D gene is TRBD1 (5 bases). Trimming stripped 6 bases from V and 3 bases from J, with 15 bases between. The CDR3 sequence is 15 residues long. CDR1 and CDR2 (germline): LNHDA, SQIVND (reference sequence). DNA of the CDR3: TGTGCCAGTAGGGCAGGACATCCGTCCAATCAGCCCCAGCATTTT. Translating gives CASRAGHPSNQPQHF.

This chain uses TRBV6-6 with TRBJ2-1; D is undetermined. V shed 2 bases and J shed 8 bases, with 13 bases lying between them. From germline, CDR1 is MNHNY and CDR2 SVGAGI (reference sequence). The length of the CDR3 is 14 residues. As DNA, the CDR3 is TGTGCCAGCAGTTACCTTCCTGGCACCTATGAGCAGTTCTTC. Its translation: CASSYLPGTYEQFF.

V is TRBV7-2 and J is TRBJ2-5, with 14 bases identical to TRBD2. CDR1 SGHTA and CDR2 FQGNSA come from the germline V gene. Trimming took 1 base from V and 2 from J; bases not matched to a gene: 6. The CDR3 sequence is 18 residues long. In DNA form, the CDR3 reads TGTGCCAGCAGCTTAGGACTAGCGGGGGGGCGTAGGCAAGAGACCCAGTACTTC. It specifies CASSLGLAGGRRQETQYF.

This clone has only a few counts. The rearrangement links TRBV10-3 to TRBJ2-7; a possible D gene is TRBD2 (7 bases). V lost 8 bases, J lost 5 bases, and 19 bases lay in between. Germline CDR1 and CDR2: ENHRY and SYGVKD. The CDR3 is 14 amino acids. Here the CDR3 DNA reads TGTGCCATCGCGTCAGGGGAGGGCCCCCACGAGCAGTACTTC. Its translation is CAIASGEGPHEQYF.

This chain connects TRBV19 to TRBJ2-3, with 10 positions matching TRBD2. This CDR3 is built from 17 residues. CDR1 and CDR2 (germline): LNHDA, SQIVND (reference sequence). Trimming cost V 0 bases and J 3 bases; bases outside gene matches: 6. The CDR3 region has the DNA TGTGCCAGTAGTATAGATGTAGCGGGGGGACCAACAGATACGCAGTATTTT. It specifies CASSIDVAGGPTDTQYF.

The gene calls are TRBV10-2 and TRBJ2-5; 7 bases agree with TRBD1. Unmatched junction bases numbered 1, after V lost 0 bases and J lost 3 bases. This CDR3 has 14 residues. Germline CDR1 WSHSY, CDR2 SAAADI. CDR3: CASSESGGEETQYF. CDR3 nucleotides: TGCGCCAGCAGTGAGTCAGGGGGCGAAGAGACCCAGTACTTC.

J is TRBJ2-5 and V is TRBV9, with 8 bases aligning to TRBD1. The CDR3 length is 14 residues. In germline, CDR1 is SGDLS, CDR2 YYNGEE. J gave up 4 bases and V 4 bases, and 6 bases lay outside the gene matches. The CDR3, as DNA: TGTGCCAGCAGCCCACAAGGACAGGGAGAGACCCAGTACTTC. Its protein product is CASSPQGQGETQYF. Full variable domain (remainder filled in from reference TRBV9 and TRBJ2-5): DSGVTQTPKHLITATGQRVTLRCSPRSGDLSVYWYQQSLDQGLQFLIQYYNGEERAKGNILERFSAQQFPDLHSELNLSSLELGDSALYFCASSPQGQGETQYFGPGTRLLVL.

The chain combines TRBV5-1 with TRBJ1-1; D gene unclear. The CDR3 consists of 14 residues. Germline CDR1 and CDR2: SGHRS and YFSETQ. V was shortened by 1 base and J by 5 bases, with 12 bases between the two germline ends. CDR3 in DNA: TGCGCCAGCAGCTTGTTGAACGGCGGGACTGAAGCTTTCTTT. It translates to CASSLLNGGTEAFF.

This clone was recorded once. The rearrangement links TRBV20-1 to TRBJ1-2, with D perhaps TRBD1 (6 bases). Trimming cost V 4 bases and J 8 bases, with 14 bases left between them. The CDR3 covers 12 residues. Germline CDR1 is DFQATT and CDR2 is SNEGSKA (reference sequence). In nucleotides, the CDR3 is TGCAGTGCTACTGACAGGCCGGGCGGCTACACCTTC. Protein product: CSATDRPGGYTF.

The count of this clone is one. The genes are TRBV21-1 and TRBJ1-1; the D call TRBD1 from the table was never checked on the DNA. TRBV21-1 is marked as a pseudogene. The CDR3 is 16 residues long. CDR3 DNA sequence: TGTGCCAGCAGCAAGGGAGGGGACAGGGTACGCACTGAAGCTTTCTTT. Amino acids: CASSKGGDRVRTEAFF.

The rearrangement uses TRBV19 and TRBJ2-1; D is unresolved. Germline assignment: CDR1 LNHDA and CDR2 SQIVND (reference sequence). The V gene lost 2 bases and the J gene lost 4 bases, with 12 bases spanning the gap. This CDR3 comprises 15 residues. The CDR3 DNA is TGTGCCAGTAGTATAAGTTCTAATACATACAATGAGCAGTTCTTC. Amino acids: CASSISSNTYNEQFF.

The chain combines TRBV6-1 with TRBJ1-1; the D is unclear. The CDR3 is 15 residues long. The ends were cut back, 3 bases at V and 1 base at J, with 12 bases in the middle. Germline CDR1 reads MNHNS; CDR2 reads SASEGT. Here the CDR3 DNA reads TGTGCCAGCAGTGAGTATTCGGAAAGGAACACTGAAGCTTTCTTT. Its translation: CASSEYSERNTEAFF.

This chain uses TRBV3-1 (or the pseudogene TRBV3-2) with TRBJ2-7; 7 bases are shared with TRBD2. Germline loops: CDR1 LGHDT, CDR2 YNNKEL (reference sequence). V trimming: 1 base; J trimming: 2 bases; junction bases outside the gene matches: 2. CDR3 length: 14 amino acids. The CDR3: CASSQGGGAYEQYF. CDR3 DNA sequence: TGTGCCAGCAGCCAAGGTGGGGGGGCCTACGAGCAGTACTTC.

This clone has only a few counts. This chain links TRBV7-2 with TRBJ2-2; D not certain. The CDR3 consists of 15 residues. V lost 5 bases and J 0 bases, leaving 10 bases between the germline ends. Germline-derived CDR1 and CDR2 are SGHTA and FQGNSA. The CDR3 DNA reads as TGTGCCAGCAGCACCCGACGGTCGAACACCGGGGAGCTGTTTTTT. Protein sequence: CASSTRRSNTGELFF.